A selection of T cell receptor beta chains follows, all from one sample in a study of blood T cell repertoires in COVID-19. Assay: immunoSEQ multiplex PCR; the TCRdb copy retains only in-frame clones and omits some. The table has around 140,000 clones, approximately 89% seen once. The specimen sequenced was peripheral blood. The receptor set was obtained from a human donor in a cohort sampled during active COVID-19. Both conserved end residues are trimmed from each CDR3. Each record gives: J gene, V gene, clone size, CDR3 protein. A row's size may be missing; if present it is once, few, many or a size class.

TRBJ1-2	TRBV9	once	ASSVDPTANYGYT
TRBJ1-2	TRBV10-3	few	AISEGGQGSPYGYT
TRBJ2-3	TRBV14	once	ASSQDWTPSTDTQY
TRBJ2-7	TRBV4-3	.	ASSQDARASYEQY
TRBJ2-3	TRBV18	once	ASSPPTSGFTDTQY
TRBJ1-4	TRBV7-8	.	ASSLGGGDEKLF
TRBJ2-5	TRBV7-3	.	ASSPGGARGETQY
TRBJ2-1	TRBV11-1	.	ASSFLATYNEQF
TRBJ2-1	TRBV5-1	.	ASSTGTSGAAGNEQF
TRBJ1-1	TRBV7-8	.	ASSLGTGNTEAF
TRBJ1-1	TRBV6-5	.	ASRQTGMNTEAF
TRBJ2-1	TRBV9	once	ASSESGGPNPGNEQF
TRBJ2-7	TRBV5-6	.	ASSSLTLGEQY
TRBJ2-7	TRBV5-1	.	ASSFLGYEQY
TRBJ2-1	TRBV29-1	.	SVEDFESQDRGKYNEQF
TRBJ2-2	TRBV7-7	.	ASSLGQGESGELF
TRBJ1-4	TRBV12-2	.	ASIAQGANEKLF
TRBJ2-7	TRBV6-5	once	ASSWTGGFSYEQY
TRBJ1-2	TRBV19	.	ASSGTGYDHGYT
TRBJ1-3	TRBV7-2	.	ASSVLIGNTIY
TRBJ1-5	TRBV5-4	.	ASSDSPFSNQPQH
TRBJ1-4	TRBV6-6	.	ASSYLTGSEKLF
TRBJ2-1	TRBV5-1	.	ASSSGGGGSYNEQF
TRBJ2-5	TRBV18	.	ASSPTIQETQY
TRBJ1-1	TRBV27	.	ASSSFMGQLNTEAF
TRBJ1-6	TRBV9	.	ASSPVRSPGNSPLH
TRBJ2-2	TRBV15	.	ATSRGEGYTGGYGELF
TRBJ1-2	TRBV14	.	ASSQGWGTAYGYT
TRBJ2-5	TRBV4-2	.	ASSQGAGEETQY